Below, 9 T cell receptor beta chains from the same sample are listed, as sequenced in a study of cytomegalovirus exposure and HLA in healthy donors (dated by TCRdb to the late 2010s). The library relied on the immunoSEQ multiplex PCR assay. This immuneACCESS table, as held by TCRdb, lists in-frame sequences with V and J called but not all clones. Of the missing ones, under half trace to an unresolved V gene in checked studies; the others have no known cause. The sample table holds 150,000 to 200,000 clones, of which 89% were seen once. The ten largest account for around a tenth of the sample. Sequencing was done on a sample of PBMCs. The receptors were gathered from a young woman in good health and CMV-seropositive.

V is TRBV7-3 and J is TRBJ2-1; 10 bases map to TRBD2. V was pared by 0 bases and J by 8 bases, with 13 bases of the junction left unmatched. This CDR3 contains 18 residues. Germline V lookup: CDR1 SGHTA, CDR2 FQGTGA. CDR3: CASSLTGSGTSVRHEQFF. The CDR3 DNA reads as TGTGCCAGCAGCTTAACGGGGTCCGGGACTAGCGTCCGCCATGAGCAGTTCTTC.

This clone was seen only once. The chain recombines TRBV11-3 with TRBJ2-7, with D maybe TRBD2 (5 bases). CDR1 and CDR2 (germline): SGHNT, YENEEA. The CDR3 covers 18 residues. V was shortened by 1 base and J by 3 bases, with 22 bases between the two germline ends. DNA of the CDR3: TGTGCCAGCAGCTTAGGATCGGGGTTGAATGGGCCACTCTACGAGCAGTACTTC. This translates into CASSLGSGLNGPLYEQYF.

The chain recombines TRBV19 with TRBJ2-7; 7 nucleotides agree with TRBD2. V was clipped by 3 bases and J by 6 bases; unmatched bases: 11. This CDR3 comprises 15 residues. The germline V gene has CDR1 LNHDA and CDR2 SQIVND (reference sequence). The CDR3 bases are TGTGCCAGTAGTATGGGAGCGGCGGGAGTGGGCGAGCAGTACTTC. Translated, it gives CASSMGAAGVGEQYF.

J is TRBJ2-5 and V is TRBV27; D ambiguous. V dropped 2 bases and J dropped 2 bases, with 6 bases sitting between them. Looked up from germline, CDR1 is MNHEY and CDR2 is SMNVEV (reference sequence). This CDR3 comprises 13 residues. The CDR3 DNA is TGTGCCAGCAGTTTAGCGGCTCAAGAGACCCAGTACTTC. It yields the protein CASSLAAQETQYF.

This chain links TRBV6-5 with TRBJ2-7, with 8 bases lining up with TRBD1. This CDR3 has 14 amino acids. CDR1 and CDR2 from the germline V gene are MNHEY and SVGAGI. V was pared by 0 bases and J by 7 bases, with 5 bases of the junction left unmatched. CDR3 DNA: TGTGCCAGCAGTTACTCGGGCAGGGGGCAAGAGCAGTACTTC. Amino acids: CASSYSGRGQEQYF.

The CDR3 nucleotides read TGCAGCGTTGAACCGATAGGGACAGGGGGCCCCTATGGCTACACCTTC. Its protein product is CSVEPIGTGGPYGYTF. The V gene is TRBV29-1, the J gene TRBJ1-2, with 12 bases lining up with TRBD1. The CDR3 is 16 residues long. From germline, CDR1 is SQVTM and CDR2 ANQGSEA. J was trimmed by 4 bases and V by 2 bases; bases with no gene match: 8. Complete variable domain (other parts from reference TRBV29-1 and TRBJ1-2): SAVISQKPSRDICQRGTSLTIQCQVDSQVTMMFWYRQQPGQSLTLIATANQGSEATYESGFVIDKFPISRPNLTFSTLTVSNMSPEDSSIYLCSVEPIGTGGPYGYTFGSGTRLTVV.

The chain joins TRBV6-5 to TRBJ1-2; 7 positions match TRBD1. This CDR3 spans 14 amino acids. The germline V gene has CDR1 MNHEY and CDR2 SVGAGI. The junction had 9 bases not matched to a gene; V was cut back by 5 bases and J by 6 bases. The DNA for the CDR3 is TGTGCCAGCAGTAACGCCGGGACAGCGGATGGCTACACCTTC. Amino acid sequence: CASSNAGTADGYTF.

This chain's CDR3 is CASSLGQGNQPQHF. The CDR3 bases are TGTGCCAGCAGCCTGGGACAGGGGAATCAGCCCCAGCATTTT. The chain couples TRBV7-8 to TRBJ1-5; 10 bases line up with TRBD1. CDR3 length: 14 residues. V was pared by 5 bases and J by 4 bases, with 2 bases of the junction left unmatched. Germline V gene sequence: CDR1 SGHVS, CDR2 FQNEAQ.

The chain employs TRBV7-2 and TRBJ1-2, with a possible D match to TRBD1 (5 bases). Trimming removed 2 bases from V and 2 bases from J, with 9 bases in between. Per germline, CDR1 SGHTA and CDR2 FQGNSA. The CDR3 loop spans 14 amino acids. DNA for the CDR3: TGTGCCAGCAGCTTATGGGGCAGGAACTATGGCTACACCTTC. Protein: CASSLWGRNYGYTF.